Shown below are 31 T cell receptor beta chains from a single sample sequenced in a study of PD-1 blockade in classical Hodgkin lymphoma (dated by TCRdb to about 2020). The sample's time point label, decoded: cycle 1 day 1 (C1D1), immediately before nivolumab initiation. Relapse after autologous stem cell transplantation had occurred in all trial patients, and cohorts A, B and C were distinguished by prior brentuximab vedotin exposure. Libraries were made using the immunoSEQ multiplex PCR assay. TCRdb took over this immuneACCESS table, retaining in-frame rearrangements with V and J assigned. Such tables are incomplete; in checked studies, under half of the missing clones stem from an unresolved V gene, and the remainder is unexplained. Present in this sample are around 45,000 clones, approximately 71% of which were seen just once. The ten largest account for less than 4% of the sample. This specimen was peripheral blood mononuclear cells (PBMCs), taken at baseline. These receptors originate from a human donor with classical Hodgkin lymphoma.

Only one count was recorded for this clone. The chain combines TRBV30 with TRBJ2-4; perhaps TRBD2 as D (5 bases). Germline CDR1 reads GTSNPN; CDR2 reads SVGIG (reference sequence). V lost 5 bases to trimming and J lost 0 bases, with 11 bases between them. This CDR3 comprises 14 residues. The CDR3 spells CAWGRAGAKNIQYF. The CDR3 coding sequence is TGTGCCTGGGGACGGGCGGGAGCCAAAAACATTCAGTACTTC.

This sequence joins TRBV9 and TRBJ2-4; D uncertain. This CDR3 region has 13 residues. Germline values: CDR1 SGDLS, CDR2 YYNGEE. V dropped 2 bases and J dropped 11 bases, with 14 bases sitting between them. The CDR3 sequence is CASSVGVYTFQYF. CDR3 in DNA: TGTGCCAGCAGCGTTGGGGTATACACCTTTCAGTACTTC.

The V and J genes are TRBV10-3 and TRBJ1-4; no clear D. CDR1 is ENHRY, CDR2 SYGVKD, per germline. CDR3 length: 11 amino acids. V was pared by 2 bases and J by 7 bases, with 2 bases between. The CDR3 DNA reads TGTGCCATCAGTGAGGGTGAAAAACTGTTTTTT. This encodes CAISEGEKLFF.

The chain couples TRBV9 to TRBJ1-1; D is undetermined. Per the germline V gene, CDR1 is SGDLS and CDR2 is YYNGEE. The CDR3 spans 14 residues. Between the trimmed V and J ends, which lost 3 bases and 3 bases, there was a span of 12 bases. CDR3 sequence (DNA): TGTGCCAGCAGCGCCCCTCCTGGGGACACTGAAGCTTTCTTT. Translated: CASSAPPGDTEAFF.

The chain employs TRBV6-6 and TRBJ1-1, with TRBD1 identical over 7 bases. CDR3 size: 15 residues. Germline assignment: CDR1 MNHNY and CDR2 SVGAGI (reference sequence). With V trimmed by 5 bases and J by 0 bases, 6 bases remained unmatched. The CDR3 sequence: CASSTRTGLNTEAFF. The CDR3 nucleotides are TGTGCCAGCAGTACTCGGACAGGCTTGAACACTGAAGCTTTCTTT.

This chain links TRBV9 with TRBJ2-7, with TRBD2 as a possible D gene (6 bases). V lost 0 bases to trimming and J lost 2 bases, with 15 bases between them. The length of the CDR3 is 16 residues. CDR1 SGDLS and CDR2 YYNGEE come from the germline V gene. The CDR3 protein is CASSVDGTRSPYEQYF. CDR3 nucleotides: TGTGCCAGCAGCGTAGATGGGACTCGGTCCCCCTACGAGCAGTACTTC.

The count of this clone is one. The chain carries TRBV19 and TRBJ2-3; D possibly corresponds to TRBD1 (6 bases). The V gene lost 8 bases and the J gene lost 10 bases, with 31 bases spanning the gap. The CDR3 totals 17 residues. The V gene's germline CDR1 is LNHDA and CDR2 SQIVND (reference sequence). This chain's CDR3 is CASSITSTGWPLMPQYF. Here the CDR3 DNA reads TGTGCCAGTTCTATAACATCGACAGGTTGGCCGTTGATGCCGCAGTATTTT. The whole variable domain, filled in from reference TRBV19 and TRBJ2-3, reads DGGITQSPKYLFRKEGQNVTLSCEQNLNHDAMYWYRQDPGQGLRLIYYSQIVNDFQKGDIAEGYSVSREKKESFPLTVTSAQKNPTAFYLCASSITSTGWPLMPQYFGPGTRLTVL.

This clone was observed a few times. The CDR3 DNA is TGCGCCAGCAGCCAAGATTGGGGGTTTGAAGCTTTCTTT. It translates to CASSQDWGFEAFF. This rearrangement joins TRBV4-3 to TRBJ1-1; D perhaps matches TRBD1 (5 bases). The V end was cut by 0 bases, the J end by 7 bases, with 9 bases between. The CDR3 totals 13 residues. CDR1 is LGHNA and CDR2 is YSLEER in the germline V gene.

The chain combines TRBV7-9 with TRBJ1-3; D ambiguous. The CDR3 is 16 amino acids. V gave up 0 bases and J gave up 0 bases, with 9 bases separating them. The V gene's germline CDR1 is SEHNR and CDR2 FQNEAQ (reference sequence). The CDR3 sequence is CASSLAAAFSGNTIYF. CDR3 nucleotides: TGTGCCAGCAGCTTAGCGGCGGCCTTCTCTGGAAACACCATATATTTT.

This clone is a singleton in its sample. The chain links TRBV7-9 to TRBJ2-1; no reliable D call. V lost 3 bases to trimming and J lost 5 bases, with 17 bases between them. Per germline, CDR1 SEHNR and CDR2 FQNEAQ (reference sequence). The CDR3 spans 16 residues. This CDR3 is CASSFPARPGDNEQFF. CDR3 nucleotides: TGTGCCAGCAGCTTTCCGGCCCGACCCGGAGACAATGAGCAGTTCTTC.

The V call is TRBV19, the J call TRBJ1-2; the D gene is possibly TRBD1 (6 bases). Germline CDR1 and CDR2: LNHDA and SQIVND (reference sequence). The CDR3 loop spans 15 amino acids. Trimming stripped 0 bases from V and 8 bases from J, with 16 bases between. The CDR3 loop is CASSIDRAGAEGYTF. CDR3 nucleotides: TGTGCCAGTAGTATAGATCGGGCGGGGGCGGAAGGCTACACCTTC.

The chain uses TRBV28 and TRBJ1-2; 7 nucleotides match TRBD1. Germline assignment: CDR1 MDHEN and CDR2 SYDVKM. The CDR3 runs to 14 residues. Trimming at V came to 5 bases and at J to 7 bases, leaving 10 bases not matched to a gene. The CDR3 coding sequence is TGTGCCAGCAGTCCGGCCCTGGGACAGCTTGGCTACACCTTC. Encoded protein: CASSPALGQLGYTF.

V and J are TRBV6-6 and TRBJ1-5; tentatively, D is TRBD1 (5 bases). The length of the CDR3 is 14 residues. Deletions cut 4 bases from V and 5 bases from J, with 12 bases between. Germline V gene sequence: CDR1 MNHNY, CDR2 SVGAGI (reference sequence). The CDR3 nucleotides are TGTGCCAGCAGTTCATCAGGGCTCGATCAGCCCCAGCATTTT. Encoded protein: CASSSSGLDQPQHF.

As regards this clone: The junction does not match germline at one end; this may be a read error. The chain carries TRBV7-2 and TRBJ2-4; D remains ambiguous. This CDR3 region has 11 residues. CDR1 is SGHTA, CDR2 FQGNSA, per germline. CDR3 DNA sequence: TGTGCCAGCAGCCTAGGAGCCTTCTCAAACTTC. Its translation: CASSLGAFSNF.

This chain connects TRBV5-1 to TRBJ2-7; possibly TRBD1 for D (5 bases). The CDR3 runs 13 residues. V was trimmed by 0 bases and J by 7 bases, leaving 11 bases between them. In germline, CDR1 is SGHRS, CDR2 YFSETQ. CDR3 nucleotide sequence: TGCGCCAGCAGCTTGGACAGGTCTGGAGAGCAGTACTTC. Its protein product is CASSLDRSGEQYF.

The J gene is TRBJ1-2, the V gene TRBV19; possibly TRBD1 for D (5 bases). V lost 6 bases and J lost 4, with 15 bases in between. This CDR3 has 14 residues. The germline V gene encodes CDR1 LNHDA and CDR2 SQIVND (reference sequence). The DNA for the CDR3 is TGTGCCAGTAGCGTACTGGCCCAGGGCTATGGCTACACCTTC. As protein: CASSVLAQGYGYTF.

A few counts support this clone. J is TRBJ1-5 and V is TRBV9; 9 bases agree with TRBD1. In germline, CDR1 is SGDLS, CDR2 YYNGEE. The CDR3 covers 16 residues. J gave up 3 bases and V 3 bases, and 7 bases lay outside the gene matches. The CDR3 is CASSAGTGSPNQPQHF. CDR3 sequence (DNA): TGTGCCAGCAGCGCCGGGACAGGGTCCCCCAATCAGCCCCAGCATTTT.

This clone counts as medium-sized. The V and J genes are TRBV28 and TRBJ2-1; D is ambiguous. Germline CDR1 reads MDHEN; CDR2 reads SYDVKM. This CDR3 comprises 14 residues. Trimming removed 1 base at V and 4 bases at J, with 8 bases between. The CDR3 protein is CASSLFDGYNEQFF. For the CDR3, the DNA is TGTGCCAGCAGTTTATTTGATGGATACAATGAGCAGTTCTTC.

Worth noting for this clone: Relative to the germline gene, one junction end is altered; a read error may explain this. This chain uses TRBV5-1 with TRBJ1-1; D call uncertain. The CDR3 runs to 12 residues. The germline CDR1 and CDR2 sequences are SGHRS and YFSETQ. CDR3: CASGPAGTEAFF. The CDR3 coding sequence is TGTGCCAGCGGTCCAGCCGGCACTGAAGCTTTCTTT.

The genes are TRBV21-1 and TRBJ2-2. TRBV21-1 is flagged as a pseudogene. This CDR3 is built from 19 residues. The CDR3 is CASSKKGQAFAPNTGELFF. The DNA of the CDR3 is TGTGCCAGCAGCAAGAAAGGGCAGGCCTTCGCCCCGAACACCGGGGAGCTGTTTTTT.

The V call is TRBV5-4, the J call TRBJ1-1; perhaps TRBD1 as D (5 bases). Looked up from germline, CDR1 is SGHNT and CDR2 is YYREEE (reference sequence). Trimming pared 0 bases from V and 4 bases from J, leaving 7 bases between. The CDR3 runs to 13 residues. The DNA of the CDR3 is TGTGCCAGCAGCTTGGTGGGGCTCACTGAAGCTTTCTTT. Translation gives CASSLVGLTEAFF.

V and J are TRBV30 and TRBJ1-4; D not resolved. V lost 5 bases to trimming and J lost 14 bases, with 12 bases between them. CDR1 is GTSNPN, CDR2 SVGIG, per germline (reference sequence). This CDR3 is 10 amino acids long. In DNA, the CDR3 is TGTGCCTGGGGAGTAAGAAGGCTGTTTTTT. It codes for CAWGVRRLFF.

A remark on this clone: This sample includes further DNA sequences coding for the same CDR3. The chain links TRBV10-3 to TRBJ1-4, with 9 nucleotides matching TRBD1. The CDR3 is made up of 15 amino acids. The germline CDR1 and CDR2 sequences are ENHRY and SYGVKD. With 0 bases clipped from V and 5 bases from J, the junction kept 1 base outside the gene matches. The CDR3, as DNA: TGTGCCATCAGTGAGTCGGGACAGGGCAATGAAAAACTGTTTTTT. Translated, it gives CAISESGQGNEKLFF.

This clone was found a few times. The genes are TRBV7-2 and TRBJ1-1, with 8 bases that match TRBD1. V trimming: 8 bases; J trimming: 3 bases; junction bases outside the gene matches: 2. CDR3 length: 12 amino acids. Germline assignment: CDR1 SGHTA and CDR2 FQGNSA. CDR3 region: CASPGGYTEAFF. Written as DNA, the CDR3 is TGTGCCAGCCCAGGGGGCTACACTGAAGCTTTCTTT.

This chain uses TRBV5-1 with TRBJ2-7; D ambiguous. The CDR3 extends over 13 amino acids. The V end lost 3 bases, the J end lost 0 bases, and 7 bases lay between the germline ends. Germline lookup yields CDR1 SGHRS and CDR2 YFSETQ. CDR3 sequence reads: CASSSISSYEQYF. The CDR3 bases are TGCGCCAGCAGCTCTATTAGCTCCTACGAGCAGTACTTC.

The DNA for the CDR3 is TGTGCCAGCAGCCCCTATGGGGCAGCCGAAGCTTTCTTT. Amino acid sequence: CASSPYGAAEAFF. The gene calls are TRBV7-3 and TRBJ1-1, with a tentative D call TRBD1 (5 bases). Germline V gene sequence: CDR1 SGHTA, CDR2 FQGTGA. Deletions cut 5 bases from V and 8 bases from J, with 15 bases between. CDR3 length: 13 amino acids. The whole variable domain, remainder taken from reference TRBV7-3 and TRBJ1-1, is GAGVSQTPSNKVTEKGKYVELRCDPISGHTALYWYRQSLGQGPEFLIYFQGTGAADDSGLPNDRFFAVRPEGSVSTLKIQRTERGDSAVYLCASSPYGAAEAFFGQGTRLTVV.

This clone occurred a few times. The chain has TRBV7-9 and TRBJ2-3; D gene ambiguous. Deletions cut 5 bases from V and 0 bases from J, with 6 bases between. Germline CDR1 reads SEHNR; CDR2 reads FQNEAQ (reference sequence). The CDR3 contains 13 residues. The CDR3 nucleotides read TGTGCCAGCAGCAATCCTAGCACAGATACGCAGTATTTT. It translates to CASSNPSTDTQYF. The variable domain in full, completed from reference TRBV7-9 and TRBJ2-3, reads DTGVSQNPRHKITKRGQNVTFRCDPISEHNRLYWYRQTLGQGPEFLTYFQNEAQLEKSRLLSDRFSAERPKGSFSTLEIQRTEQGDSAMYLCASSNPSTDTQYFGPGTRLTVL.

In this sample, this clone turned up a few times. This chain links TRBV11-2 with TRBJ2-7; D may be TRBD2 (6 bases). The CDR3 totals 17 residues. Trimming took 0 bases from V and 0 from J, leaving 15 bases between them. Germline CDR1 and CDR2: SGHAT and FQNNGV. Here the CDR3 DNA reads TGTGCCAGCAGCTTAGATGACCTAGCGTTTTACTCCTACGAGCAGTACTTC. It is translated as CASSLDDLAFYSYEQYF.

The chain's CDR3 is CASSIGGSGELFF. As DNA, the CDR3 is TGTGCCAGCAGTATTGGGGGCTCCGGGGAGCTGTTTTTT. This sequence joins TRBV6-4 and TRBJ2-2; the D gene is possibly TRBD1 (6 bases). This CDR3 is built from 13 residues. The V end lost 5 bases, the J end lost 6 bases, and 10 bases lay between the germline ends. Germline lookup yields CDR1 MRHNA and CDR2 SNTAGT.

The chain combines TRBV2 with TRBJ2-6; TRBD1 matches at 10 bases. The germline CDR1 and CDR2 sequences are SNHLY and FYNNEI. The CDR3 sequence is 19 residues long. V trimming: 2 bases; J trimming: 1 base; junction bases outside the gene matches: 8. CDR3 bases: TGTGCCAGCAGTGAAAAGGCTTGGGACAGGGGTTCTGGGGCCAACGTCCTGACTTTC. It yields the protein CASSEKAWDRGSGANVLTF.

This clone was detected only a few times. The chain recombines TRBV29-1 with TRBJ2-7; D is perhaps TRBD2 (5 bases). Trimming removed 2 bases at V and 0 bases at J, with 11 bases between. CDR3 size: 14 residues. Germline CDR1 reads SQVTM; CDR2 reads ANQGSEA. CDR3 in DNA: TGCAGCGTTGAAAGGGCTGGGAGCTCCTACGAGCAGTACTTC. It is translated as CSVERAGSSYEQYF.